This section outlines one T cell receptor (beta chain) sequence together with its context. Its antigen is not identified. V was pared by 11 bases and J by 6 bases, with 13 bases between. The CDR3 runs 12 residues. Germline V gives CDR1 SEHNR, CDR2 FQNEAQ (reference sequence). This entry is derived from a study of T cell responses to AZD1222 COVID-19 vaccine. Generated by immunoSEQ multiplex PCR, the TCRdb table keeps only in-frame clones and is missing some. The table has roughly 100,000 clones, about 89% seen once. Findings and caveats of the study: The study identified only five or six AZD1222 recipients as seropositive at baseline. Spike-specific TCR depth and breadth grew after two AZD1222 doses. The peak T cell response came first, and repertoires were sampled only after it.

This clonotype was sampled from an adult in good health. The source was peripheral blood, collected on day 0 of AZD1222 vaccination. The rearrangement joins TRBV7-9 to TRBJ2-2, with no clear D. Written as DNA, the CDR3 is TGTGCCGGTCTTTTGGCATCCGGGGAGCTGTTTTTT. This translates into CAGLLASGELFF.